Included here is one T cell receptor beta chain sequence, with context. This sample stems from a study of blood T cell repertoires in COVID-19. Study information: The United States, Italy and Spain provided the acute and convalescent COVID-19 samples. PBMCs, B-cell-depleted T cells, or T cells provided the cDNA or gDNA that made up the material.

V shed 11 bases, J shed 0 bases, and the junction held 13 bases outside the gene matches. This CDR3 is built from 16 residues. Germline V gene lookup returns CDR1 MNHEY and CDR2 SMNVEV (reference sequence). Original processing methods: It was from reference gene primer amplification that nucleated cell counts were estimated. Profiled with immunoSEQ multiplex PCR; TCRdb holds only in-frame clones, not every one. The D gene and trimming were derived from the DNA, and the V and J assignments and clone size from that table. The repertoire holds more than 90,000 clones, with around 86% as singletons. The genes are TRBV27 and TRBJ2-1, with TRBD2 matching over 7 bases. Sequencing used peripheral blood. The receptor's source is a man in his 70s with acute or convalescent COVID-19. The CDR3: CAAGVGGGNSYNEQFF. The DNA of the CDR3 is TGTGCCGCCGGGGTTGGGGGGGGGAACTCCTACAATGAGCAGTTCTTC.